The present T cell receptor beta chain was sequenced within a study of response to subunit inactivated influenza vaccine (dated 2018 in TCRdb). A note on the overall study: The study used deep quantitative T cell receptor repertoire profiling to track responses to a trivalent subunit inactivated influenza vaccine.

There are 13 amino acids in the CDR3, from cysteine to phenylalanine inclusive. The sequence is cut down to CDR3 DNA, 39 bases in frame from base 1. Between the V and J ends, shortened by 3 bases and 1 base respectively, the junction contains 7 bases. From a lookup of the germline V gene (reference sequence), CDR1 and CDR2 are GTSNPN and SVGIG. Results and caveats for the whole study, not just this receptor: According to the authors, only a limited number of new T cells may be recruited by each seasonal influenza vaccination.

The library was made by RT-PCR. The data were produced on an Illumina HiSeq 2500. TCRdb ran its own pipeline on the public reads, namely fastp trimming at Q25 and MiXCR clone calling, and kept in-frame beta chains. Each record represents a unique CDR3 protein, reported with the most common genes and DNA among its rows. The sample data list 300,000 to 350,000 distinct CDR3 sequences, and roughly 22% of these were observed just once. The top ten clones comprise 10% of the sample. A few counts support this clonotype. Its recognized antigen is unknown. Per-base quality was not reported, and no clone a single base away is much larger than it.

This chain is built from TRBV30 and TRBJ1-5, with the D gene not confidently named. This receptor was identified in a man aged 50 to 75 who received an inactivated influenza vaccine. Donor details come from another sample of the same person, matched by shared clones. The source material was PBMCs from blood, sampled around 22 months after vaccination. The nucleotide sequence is TGTGCCTGGAGCGCAAACAGCAATCAGCCCCAGCATTTT. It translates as CAWSANSNQPQHF.